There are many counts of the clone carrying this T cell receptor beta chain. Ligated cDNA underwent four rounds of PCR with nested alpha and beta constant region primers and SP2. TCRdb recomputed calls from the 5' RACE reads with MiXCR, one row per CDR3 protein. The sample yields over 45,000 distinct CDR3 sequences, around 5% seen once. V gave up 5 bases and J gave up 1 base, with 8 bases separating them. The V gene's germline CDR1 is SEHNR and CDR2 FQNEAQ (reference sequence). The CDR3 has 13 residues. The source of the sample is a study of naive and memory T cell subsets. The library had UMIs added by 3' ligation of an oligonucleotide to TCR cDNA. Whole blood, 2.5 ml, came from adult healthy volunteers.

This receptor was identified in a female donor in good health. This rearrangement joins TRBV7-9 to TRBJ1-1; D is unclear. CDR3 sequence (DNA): TGTGCCAGCAGCACCCGACAGAACACTGAAGCTTTCTTT. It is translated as CASSTRQNTEAFF.